The sequence of this T cell receptor (beta chain) was determined in a study of T cell responses to AZD1222 COVID-19 vaccine. Data came from immunoSEQ multiplex PCR; TCRdb stores just in-frame clones and leaves some out. The sample includes about 92,000 clones, just over 85% seen only once; the top ten take 10%. The CDR3 is 15 residues long. The germline V and J ends were trimmed by 1 base and 0 bases, with 7 bases remaining between them. The germline CDR1 and CDR2 sequences are SGHTA and FQGNSA. Concerning this clone: Its antigen is not known.

General observations from the study: At baseline, seropositivity was found in only 6 or 7 AZD1222 recipients. Targeting of unmutated variant regions was reportedly seen in nearly half of spike-specific TCRs.

V and J are TRBV7-2 and TRBJ1-3; D is unclear. This specimen was peripheral blood, taken on day 0 of MenACWY control vaccination. The source is an adult in good health. The CDR3 DNA reads TGTGCCAGCAGCTTAGGACCCAGCTCTGGAAACACCATATATTTT. This translates into CASSLGPSSGNTIYF.